This T cell receptor (beta chain) is from a study of cytomegalovirus exposure and HLA in healthy donors. Whole-study context: Sequencing of 150 million to 200 million T cells in an earlier analysis found 100 million to 140 million unique TCR beta sequences.

V dropped 5 bases and J dropped 4 bases, with 15 bases sitting between them. CDR1 and CDR2 (germline): MNHEY, SMNVEV (reference sequence). The CDR3 totals 15 residues. The PCR ran on 60 Vbeta and 13 Jbeta primers. The method was immunoSEQ multiplex PCR; TCRdb's version includes in-frame clones alone and lacks a portion of them. Of about 130,000 clones listed, approximately 17% were seen once; the top ten hold about 3%. Regarding this clone: Its antigen is unknown.

Findings of the study overall: More clonal expansion characterized HLA-associated TCR beta chains than equally common others in a later analysis.

The TCR was taken from a female donor in good health and CMV-seropositive. The specimen sequenced was PBMCs. The genes are TRBV27 and TRBJ2-1; D not certain. CDR3 DNA: TGTGCCAGCAGTCCACGACTGGATGTTTACAATGAGCAGTTCTTC. This sequence encodes CASSPRLDVYNEQFF.